One sample yielded the 14 T cell receptor beta chains listed below, sequenced in a study of spatial heterogeneity in lung cancer. Study outcomes and limitations: How many expanded intratumoral alpha and beta TCRs were present tracked the tumor mutation count, which was a count of nonsynonymous mutations.

The time point here: sample taken at primary tumor resection. Their specific antigens are unknown. One entry per CDR3 protein, called by TCRdb with MiXCR from the 5' RACE reads. The sample gives about 3,500 distinct CDR3 sequences, roughly 5% of which show up once; roughly 30% is in the top ten. This material consisted of lung tumor tissue, taken at surgery. The origin of the receptors is a female donor with early-stage non-small cell lung cancer.

This clonotype is medium-sized in the sample. This beta chain came through as a stray read in a library set up for alpha chains, and its size says little. The gene calls are TRBV9 and TRBJ1-1; unclear D gene. The V and J ends lost 6 bases and 1 base respectively, with 13 bases between them. Germline V gene lookup returns CDR1 SGDLS and CDR2 YYNGEE. CDR3 length equals 14 residues. This CDR3 reads CASKPPVGNTEAFF. CDR3 bases: TGTGCCAGCAAACCACCAGTGGGGAACACTGAAGCTTTCTTT.

This clonotype counts as medium-sized (0.01 to 0.1%). This beta chain was picked up by a library intended for alpha chains and is off target, so its count carries little meaning. The gene calls are TRBV6-5 and TRBJ2-7; TRBD2 agrees at 8 bases. The CDR3 is made up of 13 amino acids. Germline trimming cut 6 bases from V and 7 bases from J; bases unmatched to any gene: 8. Germline assignment: CDR1 MNHEY and CDR2 SVGAGI. In DNA form, the CDR3 reads TGTGCCAGCAGCCGACCCTCTAGCGGGGAGCAGTACTTC. This codes for CASSRPSSGEQYF.

This clonotype is termed large (0.1 to 1%). The library was designed around alpha chains, so this beta chain is a stray read whose abundance carries little weight. CDR3 region: CASSQDTAGGIPTGEQYF. The CDR3 bases are TGTGCCAGCAGCCAAGATACAGCGGGAGGGATCCCTACGGGGGAGCAGTACTTC. This chain links TRBV3-1 with TRBJ2-7; 10 nucleotides align to TRBD2. The V gene end was trimmed by 0 bases and the J gene end by 7 bases; junction bases not matched to a gene: 15. CDR1 and CDR2 (germline): LGHDT, YNNKEL (reference sequence). CDR3 length: 18 residues.

By its share, this clonotype is medium-sized. This beta chain represents an off-target read in a library built for alpha chains; its size is of limited meaning. The V call is TRBV19, the J call TRBJ1-2; TRBD1 matches at 8 bases. This CDR3 is built from 14 residues. V lost 3 bases, J lost 2 bases, and 2 bases stayed unmatched. The germline V gene has CDR1 LNHDA and CDR2 SQIVND (reference sequence). The CDR3 DNA is TGTGCCAGTAGTATGCCAGGGGGCAACTATGGCTACACCTTC. This translates into CASSMPGGNYGYTF.

This clonotype ranks as medium-sized. Since the library was made to target alpha chains, this beta chain is a stray read and its abundance is not meaningful. The rearrangement uses TRBV6-1 and TRBJ1-6; 7 bases line up with TRBD1. Germline CDR1 reads MNHNS; CDR2 reads SASEGT. CDR3 size: 17 residues. J lost 0 bases, V lost 7 bases, and 9 bases had no gene match. The CDR3 is CASTGGAGRSYNSPLHF. The CDR3, as DNA: TGTGCCAGCACAGGGGGGGCAGGGCGCTCCTATAATTCACCCCTCCACTTT.

This clonotype is deemed medium-sized. The library was built for alpha chains, so this beta chain is an off-target read and its size means little. The chain carries TRBV2 and TRBJ2-5, with D unclear. Germline assignment: CDR1 SNHLY and CDR2 FYNNEI. The CDR3 consists of 11 residues. The V gene lost 4 bases and the J gene lost 4 bases, with 4 bases spanning the gap. The CDR3 nucleotides read TGTGCCAGCAGTGCAGTAGAGACCCAGTACTTC. The encoded protein is CASSAVETQYF.

This clonotype is classed as medium-sized. With the library built for alpha chains, this beta chain is off target and its frequency is not meaningful. This rearrangement joins TRBV12-3 or TRBV12-4 to TRBJ1-2, with unresolved D. The CDR3 totals 12 residues. Deletions cut 2 bases from V and 6 bases from J, with 7 bases between. CDR3 amino acids: CASSLSVHGYTF. The CDR3 nucleotides are TGTGCCAGCAGTTTAAGCGTCCATGGCTACACCTTC.

This clonotype is labeled as medium-sized. A library prepared for alpha chains yielded this beta chain as an off-target read; its size is of little meaning. The chain has TRBV15 and TRBJ1-4; 8 nucleotides match TRBD1. Germline assignment: CDR1 LNHNV and CDR2 YYDKDF (reference sequence). CDR3 length equals 15 residues. The J segment lost 7 bases and the V segment lost 2 bases, leaving 6 bases of the junction unmatched. The CDR3, as DNA: TGTGCCACCAGCAGACTCACAGGGGGTTTTGAAAAACTGTTTTTT. It yields the protein CATSRLTGGFEKLFF.

In its sample, this clonotype was seen a few times. This beta chain is off target for a library built for alpha chains, so its abundance means little. The chain joins TRBV6-1 to TRBJ2-5; 9 nucleotides match TRBD2. This CDR3 comprises 14 residues. The V and J ends lost 7 bases and 3 bases, in that order; junction bases with no gene match: 6. Germline V gives CDR1 MNHNS, CDR2 SASEGT. The CDR3, as DNA: TGTGCCAGCAACCGGCGGGAGGGTAAAGAGACCCAGTACTTC. Encoded protein: CASNRREGKETQYF.

By share of the sample, this clonotype is medium-sized. This beta chain lies outside the target of a library built for alpha chains; its clone size means little. The V gene is TRBV12-3 or TRBV12-4, the J gene TRBJ2-1; 7 bases line up with TRBD2. V trimming: 4 bases; J trimming: 4 bases; junction bases outside the gene matches: 4. The CDR3 runs 14 residues. CDR3 region: CASSSSGIYNEQFF. DNA of the CDR3: TGTGCCAGCAGTTCGAGCGGGATTTACAATGAGCAGTTCTTC.

By sample share, this clonotype is medium-sized (0.01 to 0.1%). The library was built for alpha chains, so this beta chain is an off-target read and its size means little. This chain joins TRBV6-5 and TRBJ2-7; maybe TRBD2 (6 bases). There are 15 residues in the CDR3. Per the germline V gene, CDR1 is MNHEY and CDR2 is SVGAGI. With 4 bases removed from V and 3 bases from J, the gap between germline ends came to 16 bases. The CDR3: CASSSRPGRFYEQYV. CDR3 nucleotide sequence: TGTGCCAGCAGTTCAAGACCCGGGAGATTCTACGAGCAGTACGTC.

This clonotype was seen ten or more times. This beta chain is a stray sequence in a library constructed for alpha chains; its clone size is not meaningful. V usage is TRBV20-1 and J usage is TRBJ1-6, with D hard to call. The CDR3 has 14 amino acids. The germline V and J ends were trimmed by 3 bases and 2 bases, with 8 bases remaining between them. CDR1 and CDR2 (germline): DFQATT, SNEGSKA (reference sequence). CDR3 coding DNA: TGCAGTGCTAGCGATGGAACCTATAATTCACCCCTCCACTTT. It codes for CSASDGTYNSPLHF.

Judged by abundance, this clonotype is medium-sized. The library was built for alpha chains, so this beta chain is an off-target read and its size means little. The V and J genes are TRBV6-1 and TRBJ2-1, with 7 bases lining up with TRBD1. This CDR3 region has 12 residues. Germline assignment: CDR1 MNHNS and CDR2 SASEGT. V trimming: 6 bases; J trimming: 10 bases; junction bases outside the gene matches: 6. CDR3 amino acids: CASRGQPGEQFF. CDR3 bases: TGTGCCAGCAGGGGACAGCCAGGGGAGCAGTTCTTC.

This clonotype was counted a few times. One end of the junction fails to match germline, which may point to a read error. This beta chain is an off-target read within a library intended for alpha chains, so its frequency means little. This sequence joins TRBV20-1 and TRBJ2-5; D unclear. Germline CDR1 is DFQATT and CDR2 is SNEGSKA (reference sequence). The CDR3 spans 10 residues. CDR3 amino acids: CSAYLETQYF. CDR3 coding DNA: TGCAGTGCCTATCTCGAGACTCAGTACTTC.